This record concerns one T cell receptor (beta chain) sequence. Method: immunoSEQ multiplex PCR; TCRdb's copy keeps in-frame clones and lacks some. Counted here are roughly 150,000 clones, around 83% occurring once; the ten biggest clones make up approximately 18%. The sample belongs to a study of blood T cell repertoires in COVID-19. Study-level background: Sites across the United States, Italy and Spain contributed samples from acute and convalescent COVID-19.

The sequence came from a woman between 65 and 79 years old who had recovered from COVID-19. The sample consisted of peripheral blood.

The CDR3 protein is CAINGQVNQPQHF. CDR3 nucleotide sequence: TGTGCCATCAACGGACAGGTCAATCAGCCCCAGCATTTT. The chain recombines TRBV10-3 with TRBJ1-5, with 7 bases lining up with TRBD1. V lost 7 bases, J lost 3 bases, and 3 bases stayed unmatched. Germline V gene sequence: CDR1 ENHRY, CDR2 SYGVKD. The CDR3 sequence is 13 residues long.